This T cell receptor (beta chain) was sequenced during a study of OX40 agonist ivuxolimab in advanced cancers. Background for the entire study: Ivuxolimab was an agonistic, fully human IgG2 monoclonal antibody directed against OX40 (CD134), a costimulatory receptor. Intravenous ivuxolimab was administered to patients every 2 weeks at six dose levels: 0.01, 0.1, 0.3, 1.5, 3 and 10 mg/kg. Among the approximately 50 dose-escalation patients, some 19 had hepatocellular carcinoma, 15 or so melanoma, 9 renal cell carcinoma and 9 head and neck cancer. In the dose-escalation cohort, 65% to 90% of patients were male, and the mean age was around 60 years, with a range of roughly 23 to 85. Prior anti-PD-1, anti-PD-L1 or anti-CTLA-4 therapy was permitted, and approximately 41% of dose-escalation patients had received checkpoint inhibitors. Partial responses occurred in three dose-escalation patients, of whom one had hepatocellular carcinoma and two had cutaneous melanoma. The purpose of peripheral TCRbeta sequencing was to test whether ivuxolimab changed TCR sequence diversity and led to clonal T-cell expansion. The paper reports the monotherapy dose-escalation portion (N of about 47 patients) of the phase I ivuxolimab trial.

The trial excluded patients who had a history of autoimmune disease or who were on systemic immunosuppression. Peripheral blood for TCR sequencing was collected from all dose cohorts at baseline, on cycle 4 day 1, and on cycle 7 day 1. The samples were drawn from a first-in-human, open-label, multicenter phase I dose-escalation trial of ivuxolimab. Adults with locally advanced or metastatic melanoma, renal cell carcinoma, hepatocellular carcinoma or head and neck squamous cell carcinoma were enrolled in the trial. CD4+ and CD8+ T cells were sorted separately from peripheral blood before TCR sequencing. To sequence the TCRbeta CDR3 region, genomic DNA was isolated from the sorted cells. TCRbeta CDR3 regions were sequenced using the immunoSEQ Assay. Drawn from immuneACCESS, this table holds only the in-frame rearrangements with V and J called that TCRdb kept. Clones are partly lost; checked studies trace under half to an unresolved V gene and leave the rest unexplained. The sample table holds fewer than 85,000 clones, of which 65% to 85% were seen once. The ten largest clonotypes hold 4.4% of the sample.

According to the germline V gene, CDR1 reads KGHSY and CDR2 reads FQNENV. Counted from cysteine to phenylalanine, this CDR3 has 14 amino acids. Only the CDR3 DNA is retained, 42 bases long and in frame from the first base. The trim is 4 bases for V and 4 bases for J, with a gap of 14 bases between the germline ends. On this clone: Its antigen is unknown. Base qualities were left out, and no much larger clone turns up one base away.

Overall study results and their limits: Low levels of normalized T-cell clonal expansion were also seen in some patients who did not respond. In the 0.1-3.0 mg/kg groups, partial responders were among the patients with the lowest normalized peripheral clonal expansion, particularly in CD8+ T cells. Which antigens the clonally expanded peripheral T cells were specific for was not determined. After ivuxolimab, expanded clones were on average more numerous among CD8+ T cells than among CD4+ T cells. At doses of 0.1 to 3.0 mg/kg, clonal expansion of both CD4+ and CD8+ blood T cells was observed from baseline to week 6.

The sequence was collected from an adult with an advanced solid tumor such as melanoma, head and neck, liver or kidney cancer. Recombination connected TRBV16 to TRBJ2-7; D gene: possibly TRBD1, on 5 matching bases. The input for sequencing was CD4+ or CD8+ T cells sorted from blood, taken in a trial of the OX40 agonist ivuxolimab. This receptor has the CDR3 CASSRFQGGYEQYF. The nucleotide sequence is given as TGTGCCAGCAGCCGCTTCCAGGGTGGTTACGAGCAGTACTTC.